These 28 T cell receptor beta chains were sequenced from one sample in a study of spatial heterogeneity in lung cancer. Time point reported: blood at routine non-recurrence follow-up after resection. Unsorted whole RNA of tumor, nontumor lung or frozen PBMC was sequenced. TCRdb reprocessed the 5' RACE reads with MiXCR, giving one entry per CDR3 protein. The sample includes about 25,000 distinct CDR3 sequences, roughly 6% seen only once; the top ten take around 20%. The source was PBMCs, collected at follow-up. The receptors shown here come from a male donor with early-stage non-small cell lung cancer.

The chain combines TRBV6-2 or TRBV6-3 with TRBJ2-7, with D perhaps matching TRBD2 (6 bases). CDR3 length: 14 residues. Germline assignment: CDR1 MNHEY and CDR2 SVGEGT. Trimming shortened V by 2 bases and J by 1 base, and 9 bases separated the two germline ends. The CDR3 reads CASSYAGTSYEQYF. DNA for the CDR3: TGTGCCAGCAGTTACGCGGGGACGTCCTACGAGCAGTACTTC.

This clonotype was seen a few times. The rearrangement uses TRBV20-1 and TRBJ1-6, with 8 bases lining up with TRBD1. The V segment lost 5 bases and the J segment 6 bases; nucleotides outside the gene matches: 6. Germline V gives CDR1 DFQATT, CDR2 SNEGSKA (reference sequence). This CDR3 region has 14 residues. CDR3: CSASQGASNSPLHF. In nucleotides, the CDR3 is TGCAGTGCTTCTCAGGGGGCGAGTAATTCACCCCTCCACTTT.

This clonotype was picked up many times. The genes are TRBV7-8 and TRBJ2-2; possibly TRBD1 for D (5 bases). This CDR3 has 15 amino acids. Germline loops: CDR1 SGHVS, CDR2 FQNEAQ. V shed 1 base and J shed 4 bases, with 10 bases lying between them. CDR3 nucleotide sequence: TGTGCCAGCAGCTTAGAAGCAGGGTCCACCGGGGAGCTGTTTTTT. It encodes CASSLEAGSTGELFF.

This clonotype was detected ten times or more. The chain recombines TRBV29-1 with TRBJ2-3, with D uncertain. CDR3 length: 13 amino acids. Germline CDR1 reads SQVTM; CDR2 reads ANQGSEA. V was shortened by 4 bases and J by 1 base, with 9 bases between the two germline ends. CDR3 sequence reads: CSVVWGGTDTQYF. In nucleotides, the CDR3 is TGCAGCGTTGTATGGGGTGGCACAGATACGCAGTATTTT.

This clonotype was detected ten times or more. The V call is TRBV5-6, the J call TRBJ2-7; D assignment may be TRBD1 or TRBD2 (5 bases each). The CDR3 covers 14 residues. V was shortened by 2 bases and J by 3 bases, with 12 bases between the two germline ends. CDR1 and CDR2 (germline): SGHDT, YYEEEE. The CDR3 bases are TGTGCCAGCAGCTTTGGTCAGGGACGCTACGAGCAGTACTTC. Residues: CASSFGQGRYEQYF.

There are many counts of this clonotype. In nucleotides, the CDR3 is TGTGCCAGCAGTCCCCCAACAGGGACGGGTACTGAAGCTTTCTTT. Translated: CASSPPTGTGTEAFF. This chain connects TRBV6-5 to TRBJ1-1, with D possibly matching TRBD1 (6 bases). The CDR3 is made up of 15 amino acids. Germline loops: CDR1 MNHEY, CDR2 SVGAGI. The germline V and J ends were trimmed by 5 bases and 5 bases, with 18 bases remaining between them.

This clonotype came up many times. CDR3 coding DNA: TGTGCCAGCTTAGGGGGGCAGGCCAAAAACATTCAGTACTTC. Amino acids: CASLGGQAKNIQYF. The chain is built from TRBV28 and TRBJ2-4; perhaps D is TRBD1 or TRBD2 (6 bases each). V lost 8 bases and J lost 1, with 12 bases in between. The CDR3 runs to 14 residues. Per the germline V gene, CDR1 is MDHEN and CDR2 is SYDVKM. Variable domain in full (rest from reference TRBV28 and TRBJ2-4): DVKVTQSSRYLVKRTGEKVFLECVQDMDHENMFWYRQDPGLGLRLIYFSYDVKMKEKGDIPEGYSVSREKKERFSLILESASTNQTSMYLCASLGGQAKNIQYFGAGTRLSVL.

Sample share makes this clonotype medium-sized. V is TRBV7-9 and J is TRBJ1-2, with TRBD1 as a possible D gene (5 bases). Trimming removed 4 bases from V and 3 bases from J, with 15 bases in between. This CDR3 is built from 15 residues. Germline loops: CDR1 SEHNR, CDR2 FQNEAQ (reference sequence). CDR3 in amino acids: CASSYQQGDHYGYTF. The CDR3 DNA reads as TGTGCCAGCAGCTATCAGCAGGGAGATCACTATGGCTACACCTTC.

This clonotype was observed at least ten times. The CDR3 is CASSVVSAGVTDTQYF. The CDR3, as DNA: TGTGCCAGCAGCGTAGTCTCAGCGGGGGTAACAGATACGCAGTATTTT. V and J are TRBV9 and TRBJ2-3; 8 bases line up with TRBD2. The V gene end was trimmed by 0 bases and the J gene end by 3 bases; junction bases not matched to a gene: 6. The CDR3 spans 16 residues. CDR1 is SGDLS and CDR2 is YYNGEE in the germline V gene.

This clonotype was seen many times. The gene calls are TRBV3-1 and TRBJ2-7; TRBD2 might be the D (6 bases). With 1 base removed from V and 7 bases from J, the gap between germline ends came to 17 bases. Germline V gene lookup returns CDR1 LGHDT and CDR2 YNNKEL (reference sequence). CDR3 length: 15 amino acids. CDR3 sequence reads: CASSQGGPPGDEQYV. For the CDR3, the DNA is TGTGCCAGCAGCCAAGGAGGACCCCCGGGGGATGAGCAGTACGTC.

V usage is TRBV29-1 and J usage is TRBJ1-1; 8 bases map to TRBD1. Germline V gene data show CDR1 as SQVTM and CDR2 as ANQGSEA. J gave up 4 bases and V 3 bases, and 7 bases lay outside the gene matches. The CDR3 consists of 14 residues. CDR3 sequence: CSVDRAGGATEAFF. The CDR3 DNA is TGCAGCGTTGATCGGGCAGGGGGCGCCACTGAAGCTTTCTTT.

This clonotype was seen many times. V usage is TRBV25-1 and J usage is TRBJ1-2, with a weak D call TRBD1 (6 bases). The germline V gene encodes CDR1 MGHDK and CDR2 SYGVNS. Trimming pared 0 bases from V and 1 base from J, leaving 15 bases between. This CDR3 has 17 residues. The CDR3 is CASSEYAGDTINYGYTF. In nucleotides, the CDR3 is TGTGCCAGCAGTGAATATGCAGGGGACACTATTAACTATGGCTACACCTTC.

This clonotype was seen repeatedly, ten times or more. At one end, the junction sequence differs from germline, possibly due to a read error. V usage is TRBV27 and J usage is TRBJ2-2, with D maybe TRBD2 (6 bases). The CDR3 totals 16 residues. In germline, CDR1 is MNHEY, CDR2 SMNVEV (reference sequence). Here the CDR3 DNA reads TGTGCCAGCAGTTTATCGTCGGGAGTGAGGGTCGGGGAGCTGTTCTTT. Its translation: CASSLSSGVRVGELFF.

This clonotype was seen repeatedly, ten times or more. The J gene is TRBJ1-6, the V gene TRBV11-2; a weak D match, TRBD1 (5 bases). CDR3 size: 15 residues. Looked up from germline, CDR1 is SGHAT and CDR2 is FQNNGV. V lost 1 base and J lost 8, with 12 bases in between. The CDR3 bases are TGTGCCAGCAGCTTAGTGCGGGGGGGTTATTCACCCCTCCACTTT. Translating gives CASSLVRGGYSPLHF.

This clonotype was detected many times. This chain uses TRBV10-3 with TRBJ2-1, with a possible D match to TRBD1 (6 bases). CDR1 is ENHRY and CDR2 is SYGVKD in the germline V gene. CDR3 length equals 15 residues. V was shortened by 3 bases and J by 6 bases, with 15 bases between the two germline ends. CDR3 residues: CAISDNREGVNEQFF. For the CDR3, the DNA is TGTGCCATCAGTGACAACAGGGAAGGCGTCAATGAGCAGTTCTTC.

This clonotype was detected a few times. V gene TRBV24-1 combines with J gene TRBJ2-2, with D maybe TRBD1 (7 bases). The CDR3 covers 14 residues. Trimming pared 4 bases from V and 3 bases from J, leaving 8 bases between. Germline values: CDR1 KGHDR, CDR2 SFDVKD. The CDR3 protein is CATSDRGDTGELFF. The CDR3 DNA reads as TGTGCCACCAGTGACAGGGGGGACACCGGGGAGCTGTTTTTT.

V usage is TRBV7-8 and J usage is TRBJ1-3; D not certain. The CDR3 consists of 14 residues. Germline loops: CDR1 SGHVS, CDR2 FQNEAQ. V lost 6 bases to trimming and J lost 4 bases, with 13 bases between them. The CDR3 bases are TGTGCCAGCAGTGGCGAAACCCGGGGAAACACCATATATTTT. As protein: CASSGETRGNTIYF.

The sample holds a few counts of this clonotype. The rearrangement links TRBV7-9 to TRBJ2-5; D is ambiguous. The V end lost 2 bases, the J end lost 1 base, and 14 bases lay between the germline ends. The CDR3 is 16 amino acids. CDR1 SEHNR and CDR2 FQNEAQ come from the germline V gene (reference sequence). CDR3 DNA sequence: TGTGCCAGCAGCTTAAGCAGCCTGAGCCTCCAAGAGACCCAGTACTTC. Encoded protein: CASSLSSLSLQETQYF.

The sample holds a few counts of this clonotype. The chain employs TRBV7-8 and TRBJ2-2; D may be TRBD1 or TRBD2 (5 bases each). Germline V gene lookup returns CDR1 SGHVS and CDR2 FQNEAQ. The CDR3 contains 13 residues. The germline V and J ends were trimmed by 5 bases and 2 bases, with 6 bases remaining between them. The CDR3 DNA follows: TGTGCCAGCAGCCGGGGCAACACCGGGGAGCTGTTTTTT. Translation gives CASSRGNTGELFF.

This clonotype was seen at least ten times. The V gene is TRBV7-2, the J gene TRBJ2-1; D is undetermined. CDR1 is SGHTA and CDR2 is FQGNSA in the germline V gene. This CDR3 spans 16 amino acids. V dropped 5 bases and J dropped 0 bases, with 14 bases sitting between them. DNA of the CDR3: TGTGCCAGCAGCAAGGACCGACCGAGCTCCTACAATGAGCAGTTCTTC. The encoded protein is CASSKDRPSSYNEQFF. Combining the CDR3 with reference TRBV7-2 and TRBJ2-1 gives the whole variable domain GAGVSQSPSNKVTEKGKDVELRCDPISGHTALYWYRQSLGQGLEFLIYFQGNSAPDKSGLPSDRFSAERTGGSVSTLTIQRTQQEDSAVYLCASSKDRPSSYNEQFFGPGTRLTVL.

In its sample, this clonotype was seen many times. The V and J genes are TRBV10-3 and TRBJ2-7; 14 bases fit TRBD2. This CDR3 comprises 15 residues. V dropped 10 bases and J dropped 7; count of bases not matched to a gene: 12. Germline V gene data show CDR1 as ENHRY and CDR2 as SYGVKD. The CDR3 coding sequence is TGTGCCACTGGGACTAGCGGGGGCGGGGTGCGGGAGCAGTACTTC. This gives the protein CATGTSGGGVREQYF.

This clonotype has ten or more counts. The chain employs TRBV5-1 and TRBJ2-3; TRBD2 agrees at 14 bases. The CDR3 totals 16 residues. Germline V gene sequence: CDR1 SGHRS, CDR2 YFSETQ. Trimming cost V 4 bases and J 2 bases; bases outside gene matches: 3. Here the CDR3 DNA reads TGCGCCAGCAGCAAGACTAGCGGGGGGGTCACAGATACGCAGTATTTT. The encoded protein is CASSKTSGGVTDTQYF.

In its sample, this clonotype was seen many times. The rearrangement uses TRBV6-5 and TRBJ2-1; 7 bases match TRBD1. Germline CDR1 reads MNHEY; CDR2 reads SVGAGI. This CDR3 has 13 amino acids. V was pared by 6 bases and J by 2 bases, with 1 base of the junction left unmatched. The CDR3 loop reads CASRRGPYNEQFF. The CDR3, as DNA: TGTGCCAGCAGGAGGGGGCCCTACAATGAGCAGTTCTTC.

This clonotype was picked up many times. The gene calls are TRBV7-9 and TRBJ2-7; possible D gene TRBD1, 6 bases. The CDR3 covers 14 residues. V was cut by 4 bases and J by 1 base, with 11 bases left in between. Germline loops: CDR1 SEHNR, CDR2 FQNEAQ (reference sequence). In nucleotides, the CDR3 is TGTGCCAGCAGCTCCAGAGGGGGATCCTACGAGCAGTACTTC. Protein sequence: CASSSRGGSYEQYF.

The sample holds many counts of this clonotype. The J gene is TRBJ2-7, the V gene TRBV7-9; the D gene could be TRBD1 or TRBD2 (5 bases each). V was cut by 7 bases and J by 2 bases, with 12 bases left in between. The germline CDR1 and CDR2 sequences are SEHNR and FQNEAQ (reference sequence). CDR3 length equals 13 residues. In DNA form, the CDR3 reads TGTGCCAGCACCGGGACGGGAACCTACGAGCAGTACTTC. Translation: CASTGTGTYEQYF. Complete variable domain (other parts from reference TRBV7-9 and TRBJ2-7): DTGVSQNPRHKITKRGQNVTFRCDPISEHNRLYWYRQTLGQGPEFLTYFQNEAQLEKSRLLSDRFSAERPKGSFSTLEIQRTEQGDSAMYLCASTGTGTYEQYFGPGTRLTVT.

In this sample, this clonotype is medium-sized. This rearrangement joins TRBV7-2 to TRBJ2-1, with 7 bases that match TRBD2. CDR1 and CDR2 from the germline V gene are SGHTA and FQGNSA. Trimming at V came to 8 bases and at J to 4 bases, leaving 8 bases not matched to a gene. The CDR3 has 14 residues. This chain's CDR3 is CASGRRGLYNEQFF. The CDR3 DNA sequence: TGTGCCAGCGGTCGAAGGGGACTATACAATGAGCAGTTCTTC.

This clonotype came up many times. The chain recombines TRBV14 with TRBJ2-5, with D unclear. Germline V lookup: CDR1 SGHDN, CDR2 FVKESK. The CDR3 has 15 amino acids. Trimming took off 0 bases at V and 5 bases at J, with 13 bases between the two ends. In DNA, the CDR3 is TGTGCCAGCAGCCAAGATTCAGCCAGAAAGGAGACCCAGTACTTC. Translation: CASSQDSARKETQYF.

This clonotype was counted many times. This sequence joins TRBV15 and TRBJ2-1; 7 positions agree with TRBD1. Losses at the gene ends were 3 bases for V and 4 bases for J; bases not matched to a gene: 9. Germline CDR1 is LNHNV and CDR2 is YYDKDF (reference sequence). This CDR3 comprises 16 residues. This CDR3 is CATSSPGTVPYNEQFF. CDR3 nucleotide sequence: TGTGCCACCAGCAGCCCCGGGACAGTTCCTTACAATGAGCAGTTCTTC.